Included here is one T cell receptor beta chain sequence, with context. What this receptor recognizes is not known. No quality values exist for individual bases; no much larger clone is one base distant. The cohort was made up of 666 healthy bone marrow donors. Cohort members were all nominally healthy when sampled, although unrecorded immune exposures were likely present. The donor was CMV seronegative and belonged to the group of over 300 seronegative cohort members. Each donor provided a peripheral blood sample, and peripheral blood mononuclear cells were used for TCR beta sequencing. Genomic DNA extraction from the blood cell samples was performed with the Qiagen DNeasy Blood Extraction Kit. Looking up the germline V gene (reference sequence) yields CDR1 LNHDA and CDR2 SQIVND. Trimming removed 3 bases from V and 4 bases from J, leaving 13 bases between the germline ends. From the cysteine up to the phenylalanine, the CDR3 has a length of 14 residues. The DNA shown is the 42-base CDR3, in frame from base 1.

The library was obtained by the immunoSEQ multiplex PCR assay. For the multiplex PCR, a mixture combining 60 forward primers for TCR Vbeta segments and 13 reverse primers for TCR Jbeta segments was used. A multiplex PCR assay on genomic DNA amplified the CDR3 region of rearranged TCR beta genes. On the Illumina HiSeq System, the amplified TCR beta libraries were sequenced as 87-base-pair reads. The paper's processing steps were these. Across the 500 to 700 repertoires, a later analysis counted 80 million or so unique TCR beta chains, some 11 million of which were shared by at least two donors. Raw reads were error-corrected and collapsed into unique sequences by a nearest-neighbor algorithm in which closely related sequences were merged to remove PCR and sequencing errors. CDR3 sequences were aligned to IMGT reference sequences to assign V, D and J gene segments. For a sequence to be retained, a match of at least six nucleotides was required to both a V gene segment and a J gene segment. A rearrangement counted as productive if the CDR3 had no stop codons and remained in frame with V and J, and every other rearrangement counted as non-productive. Following IMGT convention, CDR3 was defined as the stretch from the second conserved V-encoded cysteine to the conserved J-encoded phenylalanine. Sequences without an unambiguous match to a single V gene segment were excluded from the earlier analysis of over 500 of the donors. In an earlier analysis of 587 of the donors, a V segment was called functional when productive rearrangements were above 56.7%, and segregating when the standard deviation between donors exceeded 5%. To diagnose cytomegalovirus status from the catalog of TCR beta chain sequences, a statistical classification framework was built. In a later analysis, V and J genes were assigned by comparing TCR nucleotide sequences against IMGT/GENE-DB human TR gene sequences. In a later analysis, CDR3 sequences and most-parsimonious VDJ recombination scenarios were assigned using the TCRdist pipeline. In a later analysis, each TCR beta chain was defined by its CDR3 amino acid sequence together with its V-gene family, and reads without a unique V-gene family were excluded. A later analysis removed several hundred highly shared, low-generation-probability nucleotide sequences to deal with suspected cross-contamination and a sequencing artifact. In a later analysis, a clonal expansion index for each public chain was calculated from normalized within-repertoire ranks of inferred template counts. In a later analysis, generation probabilities were computed with a VDJ recombination model fitted to out-of-frame rearrangements, and the resulting probabilities were checked against IGoR. In a later analysis, hypergeometric tests were used to score TCR-TCR, TCR-HLA and TCR-CMV co-occurrence, with a repertoire-size bias correction applied to TCR pairs. False discovery rates were estimated in a later analysis by permuting HLA or CMV assignments 20 times. In a later analysis, co-occurring TCRs were grouped using DBSCAN, with TCRdist sequence similarity added in when clustering inside HLA-allele-positive subsets. Repertoires with fewer than 30,000 or more than 120,000 public chains, plus five repertoires with anomalous nucleotide sharing, were excluded from co-occurrence clustering. TCRdb retrieved this table from immuneACCESS and kept in-frame rearrangements only. Not all clones are present; in checked studies, unresolved V genes account for under half, and no reason is known for the remainder. That table gives V, J and clone size, and the DNA gave D and trimming. Across this sample there are hundreds of thousands of clones, with almost 80% seen only once. The ten largest clones capture approximately 3.9% of the sample.

This entry belongs to a study of cytomegalovirus exposure and HLA in healthy donors (dated by TCRdb to 2016 to 2017). Regarding the study in general: According to an earlier analysis of around 600 of the donors, some 180 million T cells yielded 100 million or so unique TCR beta sequences and 276 Gb of sequence data. An early release covering just under 650 HLA-typed donors comprised about 300 gigabases of sequencing data and around 86 million unique TCR sequences. Of the roughly 410 genotyped donors, 70% to 90% were placed in the genetic ancestry cluster associated with self-reported Caucasian donors. The aim of the study was to test whether cataloging public T cell receptors could identify signatures of past pathogen exposure. Using immunosequencing, the study profiled T cell repertoires from about 620 subjects and related those repertoires to cytomegalovirus serostatus. In addition to the first cohort of hundreds of subjects, a separate validation cohort of approximately 120 different subjects was used. The study combined high-throughput TCR immunosequencing, statistical association of individual TCRs with disease status, and machine learning to predict cytomegalovirus infection status. To study patterns of TCR occurrence, a later analysis re-analyzed previously published TCR beta repertoires from more than 550 donors and added high-resolution HLA genotyping. Rather than using new phenotypic data, the later analysis identified candidate immune exposures from TCR beta sequences and from how often those sequences occurred across donors. To decide whether each TCR beta V gene segment behaved as functional or pseudogenic, an earlier analysis of over 500 of the donors relied on high-throughput TCR beta sequencing. Donor age, sex, ethnicity and CMV serostatus were compiled alongside the repertoire data. A later genetic analysis used genome-wide SNP genotypes for about 60% of the roughly 670 donors, treating that subset as a discovery cohort. All discovery cohort repertoires had been generated on a single sequencing platform. Both class I and class II loci were covered by HLA typing, at four-digit resolution. The number of typed donors differed by locus: 629-630 for A, B, C, DRB1 and DQB1; 522 for DQA1; roughly 600 for DPA1; and around 470 for DPB1. A handful of DR-DQ haplotypes were handled as single units for association and clustering because linkage in the cohort was strong. Across some 400 genotyped donors of the cohort, an average of approximately 240,000 unique TCR beta nucleotide sequences per donor were sequenced, and approximately 17% of those sequences were non-productive. What the study reported, not specific to this receptor: A later genetic analysis associated a missense DCLRE1C variant with V-gene and J-gene trimming of TCR beta chains, and an independent cohort replicated the association. The earlier analysis of a few hundred of the donors excluded fewer than 20 rarely observed V segments, including chromosome 9 orphons, because counts were too low. In vitro tests confirmed that three of the cytomegalovirus-associated TCR beta chains recognize cytomegalovirus antigens. According to a later analysis, parvovirus B19, influenza, CMV and Epstein-Barr virus appeared linked to several top co-occurrence clusters. This cohort had only TCR beta chains sequenced, and the lack of alpha or paired-chain data limited which features could be detected. Cytomegalovirus status was reported to be diagnosed by the classifier with high specificity and sensitivity in both the original and validation cohorts. Correlated functional status among segregating V segments might be attributable to linkage disequilibrium, but an unknown experimental factor could not be ruled out. Presence/absence analyses assumed roughly uniform sequencing depth across donors, an assumption that may not hold. Some IMGT-functional V segments, including TRBV6-2 and TRBV6-3, could not be distinguished by the 87-base-pair reads and were therefore excluded. A further reported finding was that TCR beta sequences accurately predicted the HLA-A and HLA-B alleles for most subjects in the first cohort. Compared with equally common non-associated chains, HLA-associated TCR beta chains in a later analysis were more clonally expanded and had lower generation probabilities. In a later analysis, TCR association rates were found to vary across HLA loci, with the most associated TCRs seen for DRB1 alleles and the fewest for HLA-C alleles. According to a later analysis, most CMV-associated TCR beta chains appeared to be HLA-restricted, and the HLA associations seemed to be driven largely by CMV exposure. Strong co-occurrence of HLA alleles, especially DR and DQ, made assigning TCR associations to individual alleles difficult. In an earlier analysis of some 550 of the donors, most TCR beta V segments were observed in productive rearrangements about 87% or about 30% of the time, broadly matching IMGT annotations. HLA typing was unavailable for some donors at each locus, so association tests used only the typed subset. According to a later genetic analysis, donors in an Asian-associated ancestry cluster had fewer N-insertions in productive TCRs than the approximately 610-donor mean. It was suggested by the authors that the approach could potentially be generalized to other disease states and immunological phenotypes. Immune exposure information for the cohort was limited to CMV serostatus. A cluster of highly shared sequence variants was judged likely to represent a technical artifact of the sequencing pipeline. A later analysis associated roughly 17,000 TCR beta sequences with specific HLA alleles at a false discovery rate of 0.05. Most TCR sequences were observed very rarely across donors, whereas some public TCRs were present in many individuals. The study listed approximately 160 TCR beta chains as associated with cytomegalovirus.

The sequence is built from TRBV19 and TRBJ2-7; the D gene is perhaps TRBD2, from 6 matching bases. This receptor was taken from a male donor in good health and CMV-seronegative. Sequenced material: PBMCs. The bases read TGTGCCAGTAGTATTTCCCCTGCGGGATACGAGCAGTACTTC. Translated, this is CASSISPAGYEQYF. Extended through the reference TRBV19 and TRBJ2-7 proteins, this CDR3 yields the full variable domain: DGGITQSPKYLFRKEGQNVTLSCEQNLNHDAMYWYRQDPGQGLRLIYYSQIVNDFQKGDIAEGYSVSREKKESFPLTVTSAQKNPTAFYLCASSISPAGYEQYFGPGTRLTVT.